The source of this TCR beta chain is a study of T cell responses to AZD1222 COVID-19 vaccine. Study-wide findings and caveats: Spike was spanned by vaccine-associated CD4 TCRs, with dominance at 160-218 and 743-854. Reportedly, nearly half the spike-specific TCRs target unmutated variant regions.

CDR1 and CDR2 (germline): SGHTA, FQGNSA. Trimming removed 1 base at V and 2 bases at J, with 4 bases between. The CDR3 length is 13 residues. This clone was recorded once. Its antigen is not known. The data were produced by immunoSEQ multiplex PCR, yet TCRdb's version contains in-frame clones alone and is incomplete. The sample lists tens of thousands of clones, 75% to 90% occurring once. The sequence came from an adult in good health. The V call is TRBV7-2, the J call TRBJ2-3; D is unclear. The sequences come from peripheral blood, collected on day 0 of AZD1222 vaccination. CDR3 sequence reads: CASSLDITDTQYF. The CDR3 DNA follows: TGTGCCAGCAGCTTAGATATCACAGATACGCAGTATTTT.